This T cell receptor beta chain was recovered during a study of blood T cell repertoires in COVID-19. In the study overall: Material from acute and convalescent COVID-19 was sourced from the United States, Italy and Spain. PBMCs, B-cell-depleted T cells, or T cells provided the cDNA or gDNA that made up the material.

Authors' methods: Estimation of nucleated cell counts was performed using reference gene primer amplification. The assay was immunoSEQ multiplex PCR, and TCRdb's table has in-frame clones only and misses some. From that table come the V and J calls and clone size; the DNA was used to work out D and trimming. The sample shows some 180,000 clones, approximately 86% of them seen only once. Seattle patient enrollment occurred during active infection, with longitudinal follow-up thereafter. This CDR3 comprises 16 residues. The sequenced material came from peripheral blood. The chain couples TRBV21-1 to TRBJ1-4; the D call of TRBD1 is as the table states it, not checked on the DNA. TRBV21-1 represents a pseudogene. The sequence was obtained from a woman of 80 years or more with COVID-19, enrolled during active disease. The chain's CDR3 is CASSKGAQSHREKLFF. As DNA, the CDR3 is TGTGCCAGCAGCAAAGGGGCACAATCCCACAGGGAAAAACTGTTTTTT.